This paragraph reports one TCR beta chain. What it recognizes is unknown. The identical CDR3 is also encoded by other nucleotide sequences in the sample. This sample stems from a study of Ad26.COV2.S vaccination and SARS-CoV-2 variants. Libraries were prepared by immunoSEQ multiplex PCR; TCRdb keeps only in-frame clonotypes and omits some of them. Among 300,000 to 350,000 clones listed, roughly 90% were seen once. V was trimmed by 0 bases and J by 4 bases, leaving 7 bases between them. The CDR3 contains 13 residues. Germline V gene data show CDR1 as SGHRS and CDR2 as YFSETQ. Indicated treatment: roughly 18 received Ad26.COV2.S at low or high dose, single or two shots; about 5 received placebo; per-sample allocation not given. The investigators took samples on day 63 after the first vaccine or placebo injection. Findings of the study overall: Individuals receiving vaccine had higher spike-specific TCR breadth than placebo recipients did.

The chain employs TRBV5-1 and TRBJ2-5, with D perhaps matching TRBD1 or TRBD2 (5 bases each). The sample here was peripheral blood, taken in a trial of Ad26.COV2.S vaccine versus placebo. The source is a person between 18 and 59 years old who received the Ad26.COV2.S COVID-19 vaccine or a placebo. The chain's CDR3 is CASSLGGGETQYF. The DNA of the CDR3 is TGCGCCAGCAGCTTGGGTGGGGGAGAGACCCAGTACTTC.